This TCR beta chain was sequenced for a study of CD8 T cells in ankylosing spondylitis. The study's findings and limits: For ankylosing spondylitis blood, a TCR beta motif of roughly 8 highly homologous variants appeared characteristic.

Deletions cut 7 bases from V and 11 bases from J, with 21 bases between. CDR1 is SNHLY, CDR2 FYNNEI, per germline. This CDR3 has 15 amino acids. In regard to this clonotype: The antigen is not known.

TCRdb processed the 5' RACE reads anew with MiXCR; each CDR3 protein has one entry. The repertoire has fewer than 500,000 distinct CDR3 sequences, about a fifth of them found once; the top ten carry roughly a sixth. The sample consisted of blood, either unsorted or a sorted T cell fraction (not recorded which). The sequence was obtained from a male donor with ankylosing spondylitis. The chain has TRBV2 and TRBJ2-6; D remains unclear. CDR3 nucleotides: TGTGCCAGCACTCGAATGGATCCGACGACCGACGTCCTGACTTTC. Translated, it gives CASTRMDPTTDVLTF. Looking up the rest from reference TRBV2 and TRBJ2-6 gives the full variable domain: EPEVTQTPSHQVTQMGQEVILRCVPISNHLYFYWYRQILGQKVEFLVSFYNNEISEKSEIFDDQFSVERPDGSNFTLKIRSTKLEDSAMYFCASTRMDPTTDVLTFGAGSRLTVL.